This T cell receptor beta chain was identified in a study of T cell repertoires in cytomegalovirus infection. Study overall: HLA-C-restricted CMV epitopes, recently identified, and well-studied HLA-B-restricted ones were used by the study. Signatures in public TCR beta sequences pointed to both CMV infection and matching HLA type.

The CDR3 has 21 amino acids. Deletions cut 6 bases from V and 0 bases from J, with 30 bases between. Germline loops: CDR1 SGHVS, CDR2 FQNEAQ. This clonotype was observed a handful of times. As yet, its antigen is unknown. Using its own MiXCR run on the reads, TCRdb lists one record per CDR3 protein. The sample has around 900,000 distinct CDR3 sequences; around a third are singletons. Points from the study as a whole: The ex vivo response was dominated by HLA-C-restricted CMV-specific TCR beta clonotypes. Carriage of CMV together with the relevant HLA was identifiable through cumulative public TCR beta family frequency.

The specimen was cultured CD8+ T cells from PBMCs, collected from culture after CMV antigen stimulation. The rearrangement uses TRBV7-8 and TRBJ1-3; a weak D match, TRBD1 (6 bases). The TCR was taken from a human donor in good health (CMV status not recorded). Some clones in this sample may be carry-over from other donors' samples. The CDR3 region is CASSFPGEGVKEGDSGNTIYF. In nucleotides, the CDR3 is TGTGCCAGCAGTTTCCCAGGGGAGGGGGTTAAAGAAGGGGACTCTGGAAACACCATATATTTT.